This T cell receptor (beta chain) stems from a study of cytomegalovirus exposure and HLA in healthy donors. V was clipped by 1 base and J by 2 bases, with 10 bases between them. Germline CDR1 is SGHRS and CDR2 is YFSETQ. The CDR3 runs to 15 residues. The PCR contained 60 Vbeta and 13 Jbeta primers. The assay was immunoSEQ multiplex PCR, and TCRdb's table has in-frame clones only and misses some. There are 70,000 or so clones in the sample; roughly 86% occur only once, and over 1.5% lies in the top ten. In its sample, this clone was seen a few times. Its antigen is unidentified. Findings and limits, study-wide: Most of the TCR beta V segments (in an earlier analysis) were productive either about 87% or about 30% of the time.

The sequence came from a man younger than 35 in good health and CMV-seronegative. The sample comprised PBMCs. The chain is built from TRBV5-1 and TRBJ1-5, with no clear D. CDR3 sequence (DNA): TGCGCCAGCAGCTTGTGGGGAGATGGCAATCAGCCCCAGCATTTT. It yields the protein CASSLWGDGNQPQHF.